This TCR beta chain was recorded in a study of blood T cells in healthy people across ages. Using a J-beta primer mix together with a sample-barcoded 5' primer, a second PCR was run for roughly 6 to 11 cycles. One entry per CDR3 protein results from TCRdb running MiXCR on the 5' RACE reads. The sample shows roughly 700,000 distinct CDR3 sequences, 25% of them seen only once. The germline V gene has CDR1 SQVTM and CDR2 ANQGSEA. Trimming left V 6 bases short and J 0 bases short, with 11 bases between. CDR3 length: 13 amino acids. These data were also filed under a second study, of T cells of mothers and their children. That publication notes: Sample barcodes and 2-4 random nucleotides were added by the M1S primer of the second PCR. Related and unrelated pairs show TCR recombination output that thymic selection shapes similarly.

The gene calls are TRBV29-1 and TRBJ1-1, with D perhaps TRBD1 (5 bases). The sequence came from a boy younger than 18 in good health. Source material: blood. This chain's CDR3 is CSVSQVLNTEAFF. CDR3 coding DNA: TGCAGCGTATCACAGGTGTTGAACACTGAAGCTTTCTTT.